The T cell receptor (beta chain) described here comes from a study of blood T cell repertoires in COVID-19. The repertoire was sequenced with immunoSEQ multiplex PCR; TCRdb's copy has only in-frame clones and lacks some. The sample lists a few hundred thousand clones, roughly 90% occurring once. The cohort comprised adults aged 18 to 89 years residing in around 25 US areas. The clonotype was recovered from a man in his forties who had recovered from COVID-19. The sequencing input was PBMCs or T cells enriched from blood (not recorded which).

The CDR3 region is CASSDTYGYTF. CDR3 sequence (DNA): TGTGCCAGCAGCGACACTTATGGCTACACCTTC. The J gene is TRBJ1-2, the V gene TRBV6-5, with D uncertain. The V and J ends lost 6 bases and 5 bases respectively, with 7 bases between them. The CDR3 runs 11 residues. The germline V gene encodes CDR1 MNHEY and CDR2 SVGAGI.